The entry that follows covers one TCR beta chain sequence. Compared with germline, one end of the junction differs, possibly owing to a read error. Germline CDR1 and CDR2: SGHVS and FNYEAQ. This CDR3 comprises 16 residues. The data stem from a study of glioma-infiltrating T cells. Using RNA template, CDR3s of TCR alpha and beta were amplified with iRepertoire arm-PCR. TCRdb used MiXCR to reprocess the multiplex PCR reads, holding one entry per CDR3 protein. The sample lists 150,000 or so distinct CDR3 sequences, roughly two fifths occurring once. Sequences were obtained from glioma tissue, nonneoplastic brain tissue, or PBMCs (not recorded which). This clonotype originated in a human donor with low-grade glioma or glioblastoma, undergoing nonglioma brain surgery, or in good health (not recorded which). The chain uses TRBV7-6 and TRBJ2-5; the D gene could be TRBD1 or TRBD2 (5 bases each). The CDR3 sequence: CASSLGELGPQETQYF. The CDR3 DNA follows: TGTGCTAGCAGCTTAGGGGAGTTAGGCCCACAAGAGACCCAGTACTTC.